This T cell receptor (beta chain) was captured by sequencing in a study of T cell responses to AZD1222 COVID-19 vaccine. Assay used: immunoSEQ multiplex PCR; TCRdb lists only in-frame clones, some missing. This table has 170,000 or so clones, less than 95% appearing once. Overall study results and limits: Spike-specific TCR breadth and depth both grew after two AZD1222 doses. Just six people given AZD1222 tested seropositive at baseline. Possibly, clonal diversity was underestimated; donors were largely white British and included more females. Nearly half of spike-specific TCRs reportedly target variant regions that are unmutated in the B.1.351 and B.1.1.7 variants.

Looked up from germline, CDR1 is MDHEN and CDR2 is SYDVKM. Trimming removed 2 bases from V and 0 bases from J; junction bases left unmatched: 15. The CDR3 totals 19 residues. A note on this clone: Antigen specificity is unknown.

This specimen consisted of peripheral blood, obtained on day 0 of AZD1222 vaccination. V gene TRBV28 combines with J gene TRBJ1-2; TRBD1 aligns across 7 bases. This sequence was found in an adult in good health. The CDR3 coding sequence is TGTGCCAGCAGTTTAAAATCGGGGACAGTTCACCTAGCTAACTATGGCTACACCTTC. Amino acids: CASSLKSGTVHLANYGYTF.